This TCR beta chain was captured by sequencing in a study of Ad26.COV2.S vaccination and SARS-CoV-2 variants. Concerning this clone: Its specificity is unknown.

This CDR3 spans 14 amino acids. Germline loops: CDR1 KGHDR, CDR2 SFDVKD. Trimming stripped 4 bases from V and 5 bases from J, with 13 bases between. The study, taken as a whole, reports: Substantial breadth in spike-specific CD8+ and CD4+ T cell responses was reportedly seen after vaccination. Vaccine and placebo groups showed comparable non-spike TCR breadth. Assessments of TCR breadth and depth may have underestimated the total T cell responses. Placebo recipients had lower spike-specific TCR breadth than vaccine recipients.

Sequencing used immunoSEQ multiplex PCR; TCRdb keeps in-frame clones, though not all of them. The sample has over 110,000 clones, 86% seen once. This chain links TRBV24-1 with TRBJ2-5; D is undetermined. This sequence originates from a human donor who had recovered from COVID-19. Sequenced here: peripheral blood, sampled after recovery from COVID-19. The CDR3 sequence is CATSESPNWETQYF. For the CDR3, the DNA is TGTGCCACCAGTGAATCGCCTAATTGGGAGACCCAGTACTTC.